A single sample gave rise to the 10 T cell receptor beta chains below, sequenced in a study of regulatory T cells in long-lasting Graves disease. Time point described: newly diagnosed GD, antithyroid drugs for less than 3 months. RNA isolated from PBMCs was used to make the TCR library. Construction of TCR beta libraries relied on iRepertoire HTBI primers and on Arm-PCR targeting CDR3 regions. TCRdb ran MiXCR on the multiplex PCR reads and lists one entry per CDR3 protein. The data contain about 520,000 distinct CDR3 sequences, 9.5% to 15% of them seen just once; the ten biggest clones take up roughly 8.9%. This same sample was also taken into another study, of T cells in Graves' hyperthyroidism and ophthalmopathy.

Here the sequenced sample was peripheral blood mononuclear cells (PBMCs), taken at new diagnosis, from a patient treated with antithyroid drugs. The receptors derive from a woman aged 25-40 years with Graves disease.

This clonotype was observed a few times. The gene calls are TRBV19 and TRBJ2-6; D unclear. The CDR3 covers 16 residues. Trimming cost V 3 bases and J 0 bases, with 9 bases left between them. CDR1 and CDR2 (germline): LNHDA, SQIVND (reference sequence). CDR3 nucleotides: TGTGCCAGTAGTATCGGGCATCTCTCTGGGGCCAACGTCCTGACTTTC. Amino acids: CASSIGHLSGANVLTF.

Many counts were recorded for this clonotype. The V and J genes are TRBV6-2 or TRBV6-3 and TRBJ2-2; 9 bases are a match to TRBD1. Trimming took 6 bases from V and 5 from J; bases not matched to a gene: 16. There are 18 residues in the CDR3. Per the germline V gene, CDR1 is MNHEY and CDR2 is SVGEGT. CDR3 nucleotide sequence: TGTGCCAGCAGAGCCGGGACAGGGATAAGGTTTGCAACCGGGGAGCTGTTTTTT. This codes for CASRAGTGIRFATGELFF.

The chain combines TRBV19 with TRBJ2-1; 7 bases fit TRBD2. Germline values: CDR1 LNHDA, CDR2 SQIVND (reference sequence). CDR3 length: 15 residues. The V and J ends lost 7 bases and 7 bases, in that order; junction bases with no gene match: 13. The CDR3 region is CASTSREAKGNEQFF. Written as DNA, the CDR3 is TGTGCCAGTACCTCCCGGGAGGCTAAGGGGAATGAGCAGTTCTTC. The full variable domain, with the rest looked up from reference TRBV19 and TRBJ2-1, is DGGITQSPKYLFRKEGQNVTLSCEQNLNHDAMYWYRQDPGQGLRLIYYSQIVNDFQKGDIAEGYSVSREKKESFPLTVTSAQKNPTAFYLCASTSREAKGNEQFFGPGTRLTVL.

Ten or more counts support this clonotype. V gene TRBV12-3 or TRBV12-4 combines with J gene TRBJ2-3; D not certain. The CDR3 runs 17 residues. V lost 0 bases and J lost 0, with 13 bases in between. The CDR3 DNA reads TGTGCCAGCAGTTTAGCGCGGCCCAGCGCAAGCACAGATACGCAGTATTTT. Protein sequence: CASSLARPSASTDTQYF.

Ten or more counts support this clonotype. The CDR3 loop reads CATSRVGAMNTEAFF. The CDR3 nucleotides read TGTGCCACCAGCAGAGTTGGGGCCATGAACACTGAAGCTTTCTTT. V is TRBV15 and J is TRBJ1-1, with D possibly TRBD1 on 5 matching bases. CDR3 size: 15 residues. CDR1 and CDR2 from the germline V gene are LNHNV and YYDKDF (reference sequence). Deletions cut 1 base from V and 0 bases from J, with 9 bases between. The full variable domain, its missing parts supplied by reference TRBV15 and TRBJ1-1, is DAMVIQNPRYQVTQFGKPVTLSCSQTLNHNVMYWYQQKSSQAPKLLFHYYDKDFNNEADTPDNFQSRRPNTSFCFLDIRSPGLGDTAMYLCATSRVGAMNTEAFFGQGTRLTVV.

This clonotype has at least ten counts. V usage is TRBV4-2 and J usage is TRBJ1-4; the D is unclear. Germline values: CDR1 LGHNA, CDR2 YNFKEQ. Trimming removed 2 bases from V and 0 bases from J, with 10 bases in between. The CDR3 is 16 residues long. This CDR3 is CASSQSASATNEKLFF. CDR3 sequence (DNA): TGTGCCAGCAGCCAATCCGCCAGTGCAACTAATGAAAAACTGTTTTTT.

This rearrangement joins TRBV6-1 to TRBJ2-7; no clear D. V lost 9 bases to trimming and J lost 4 bases, with 19 bases between them. This CDR3 is built from 14 residues. From germline, CDR1 is MNHNS and CDR2 SASEGT. The CDR3: CASAPRWQSYEQYF. The CDR3 coding sequence is TGTGCCAGTGCCCCTCGGTGGCAGTCTTACGAGCAGTACTTC.

This clonotype was counted only a few times. Being one base from a much bigger clone, this may be a read error. V is TRBV29-1 and J is TRBJ1-1, with a possible D match to TRBD1 (6 bases). Per germline, CDR1 SQVTM and CDR2 ANQGSEA. The CDR3 has 13 amino acids. V was cut by 7 bases and J by 3 bases, with 15 bases left in between. The CDR3 protein is CSARRTADTEAFF. CDR3 DNA: TGCAGCGCGCGACGGACAGCGGACACTGAAGCTTTCTTT.

The V call is TRBV29-1, the J call TRBJ1-1, with a weak D call TRBD1 (5 bases). There are 11 residues in the CDR3. Germline V CDR1 and CDR2: SQVTM, ANQGSEA. V was clipped by 7 bases and J by 8 bases, with 14 bases between them. CDR3 region: CSASQGSEAFF. The DNA of the CDR3 is TGCAGCGCCTCGCAGGGTTCCGAAGCTTTCTTT.

This clonotype was observed many times. V is TRBV5-5 and J is TRBJ2-7; D may be TRBD1 (6 bases). V lost 0 bases to trimming and J lost 2 bases, with 12 bases between them. There are 15 residues in the CDR3. Germline CDR1 reads SGHKS; CDR2 reads YYEKEE (reference sequence). This CDR3 is CASSLEWPGAYEQYF. The CDR3 coding sequence is TGTGCCAGCAGCTTGGAATGGCCAGGGGCCTACGAGCAGTACTTC.